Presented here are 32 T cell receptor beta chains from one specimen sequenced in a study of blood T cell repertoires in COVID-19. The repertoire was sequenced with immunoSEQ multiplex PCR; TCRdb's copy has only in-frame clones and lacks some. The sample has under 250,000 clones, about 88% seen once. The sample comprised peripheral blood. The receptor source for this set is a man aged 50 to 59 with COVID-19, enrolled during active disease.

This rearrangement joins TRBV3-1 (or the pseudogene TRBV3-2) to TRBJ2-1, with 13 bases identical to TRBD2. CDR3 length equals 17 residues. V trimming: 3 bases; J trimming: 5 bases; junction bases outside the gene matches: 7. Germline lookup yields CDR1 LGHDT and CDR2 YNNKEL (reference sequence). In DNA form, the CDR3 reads TGTGCCAGCAGCCATAATTCGGGACTAGCGGGACACAATGAGCAGTTCTTC. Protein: CASSHNSGLAGHNEQFF.

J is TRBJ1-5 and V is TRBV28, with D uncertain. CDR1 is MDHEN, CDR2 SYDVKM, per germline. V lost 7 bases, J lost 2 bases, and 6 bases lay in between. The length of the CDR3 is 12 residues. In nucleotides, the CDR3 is TGTGCCAGCAACGAGGGCAATCAGCCCCAGCATTTT. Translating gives CASNEGNQPQHF.

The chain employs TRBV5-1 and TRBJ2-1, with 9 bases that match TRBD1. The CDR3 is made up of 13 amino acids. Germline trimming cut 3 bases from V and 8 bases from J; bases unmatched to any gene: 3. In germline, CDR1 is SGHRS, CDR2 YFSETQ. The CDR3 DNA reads TGCGCCAGCAGCTCACAGGGGGCACATGAGCAGTTCTTC. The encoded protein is CASSSQGAHEQFF.

This chain's CDR3 is CASSLGQGATDTQYF. Here the CDR3 DNA reads TGTGCCAGCAGCTTAGGACAGGGGGCCACAGATACGCAGTATTTT. This chain joins TRBV7-2 and TRBJ2-3; 10 bases align to TRBD1. J lost 2 bases, V lost 1 base, and 0 bases had no gene match. The CDR3 loop spans 15 amino acids. In germline, CDR1 is SGHTA, CDR2 FQGNSA.

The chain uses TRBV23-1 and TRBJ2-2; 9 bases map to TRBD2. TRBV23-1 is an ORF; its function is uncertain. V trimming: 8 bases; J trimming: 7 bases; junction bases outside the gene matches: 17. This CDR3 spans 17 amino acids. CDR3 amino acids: CASFGPFSGRGSGELFF. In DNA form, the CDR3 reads TGCGCCAGCTTCGGCCCCTTTAGCGGGAGAGGTAGCGGGGAGCTGTTTTTT.

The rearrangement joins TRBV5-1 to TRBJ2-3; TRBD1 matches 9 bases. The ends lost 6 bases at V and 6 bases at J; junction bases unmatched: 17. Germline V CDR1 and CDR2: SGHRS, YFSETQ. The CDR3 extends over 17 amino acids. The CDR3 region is CASNLLNSGQGVDTQYF. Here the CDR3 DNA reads TGCGCCAGCAACTTATTAAATTCGGGACAGGGTGTGGATACGCAGTATTTT.

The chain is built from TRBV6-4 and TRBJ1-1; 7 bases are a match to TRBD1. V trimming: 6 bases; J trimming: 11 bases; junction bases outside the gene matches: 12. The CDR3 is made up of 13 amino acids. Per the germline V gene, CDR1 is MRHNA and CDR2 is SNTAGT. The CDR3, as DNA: TGTGCCAGCAGGAACCTAAGGGGGCAGGTGGCTTTCTTT. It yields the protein CASRNLRGQVAFF.

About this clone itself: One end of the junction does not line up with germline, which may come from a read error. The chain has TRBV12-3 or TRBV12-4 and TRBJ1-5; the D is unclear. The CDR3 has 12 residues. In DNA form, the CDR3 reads TGTGCCAGCAGGTTAGTCGATCAGCCCCAGCATTTT. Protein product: CASRLVDQPQHF.

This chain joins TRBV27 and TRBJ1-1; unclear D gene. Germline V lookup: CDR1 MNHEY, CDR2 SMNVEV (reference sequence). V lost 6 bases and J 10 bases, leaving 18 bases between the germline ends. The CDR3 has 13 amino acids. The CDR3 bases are TGTGCCAGCAGGTCACCCTATACGTTTGGAGCTTTCTTT. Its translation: CASRSPYTFGAFF.

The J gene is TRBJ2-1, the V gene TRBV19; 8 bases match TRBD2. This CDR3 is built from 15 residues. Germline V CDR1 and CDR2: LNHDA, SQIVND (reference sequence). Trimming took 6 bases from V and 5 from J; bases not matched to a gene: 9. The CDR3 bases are TGTGCCAGTAGGGCCTGGGCGGGAGGACACAATGAGCAGTTCTTC. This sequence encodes CASRAWAGGHNEQFF.

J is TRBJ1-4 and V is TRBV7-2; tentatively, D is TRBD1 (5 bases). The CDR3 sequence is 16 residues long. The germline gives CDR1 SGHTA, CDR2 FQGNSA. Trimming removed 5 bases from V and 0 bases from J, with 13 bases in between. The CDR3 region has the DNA TGTGCCAGCAGCCCGGGGACTCAGGCAACTAATGAAAAACTGTTTTTT. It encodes CASSPGTQATNEKLFF.

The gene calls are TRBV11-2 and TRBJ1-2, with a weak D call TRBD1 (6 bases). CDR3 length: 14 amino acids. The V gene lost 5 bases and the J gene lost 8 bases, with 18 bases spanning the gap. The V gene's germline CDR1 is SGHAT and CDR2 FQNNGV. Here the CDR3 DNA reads TGTGCCAGCAGCCAGTATGGGAGGGGGGGAGGCTACACCTTC. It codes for CASSQYGRGGGYTF.

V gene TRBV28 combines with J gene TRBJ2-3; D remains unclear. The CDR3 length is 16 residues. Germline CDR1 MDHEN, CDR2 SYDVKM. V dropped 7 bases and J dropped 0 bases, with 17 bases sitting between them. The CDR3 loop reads CASTRRVAGSTDTQYF. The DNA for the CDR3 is TGTGCCAGCACTCGACGGGTGGCCGGGAGCACAGATACGCAGTATTTT. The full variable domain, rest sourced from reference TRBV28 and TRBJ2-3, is DVKVTQSSRYLVKRTGEKVFLECVQDMDHENMFWYRQDPGLGLRLIYFSYDVKMKEKGDIPEGYSVSREKKERFSLILESASTNQTSMYLCASTRRVAGSTDTQYFGPGTRLTVL.

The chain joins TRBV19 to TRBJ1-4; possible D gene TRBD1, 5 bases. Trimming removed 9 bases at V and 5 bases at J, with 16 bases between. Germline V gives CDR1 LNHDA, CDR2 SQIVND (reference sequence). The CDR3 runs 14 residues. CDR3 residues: CASSGGGINEKLFF. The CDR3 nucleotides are TGTGCCAGCAGTGGTGGGGGGATAAATGAAAAACTGTTTTTT.

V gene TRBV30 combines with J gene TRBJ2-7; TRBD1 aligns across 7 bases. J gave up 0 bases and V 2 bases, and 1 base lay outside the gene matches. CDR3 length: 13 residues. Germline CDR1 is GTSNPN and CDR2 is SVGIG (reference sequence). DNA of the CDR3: TGTGCCTGGAGTCGACAGGGCTCCTACGAGCAGTACTTC. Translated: CAWSRQGSYEQYF.

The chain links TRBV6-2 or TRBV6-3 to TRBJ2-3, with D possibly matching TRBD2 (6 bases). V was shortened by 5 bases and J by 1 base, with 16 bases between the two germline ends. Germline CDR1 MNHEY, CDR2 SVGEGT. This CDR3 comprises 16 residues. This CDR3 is CASSLRGGAGTDTQYF. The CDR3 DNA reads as TGTGCCAGCAGTCTTAGAGGAGGGGCTGGCACAGATACGCAGTATTTT.

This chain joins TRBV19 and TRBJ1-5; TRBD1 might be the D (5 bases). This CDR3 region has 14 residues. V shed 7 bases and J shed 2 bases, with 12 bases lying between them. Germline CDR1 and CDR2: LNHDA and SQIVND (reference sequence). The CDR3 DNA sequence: TGTGCCAGTAAGCCCACGGGGGGCAATCAGCCCCAGCATTTT. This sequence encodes CASKPTGGNQPQHF.

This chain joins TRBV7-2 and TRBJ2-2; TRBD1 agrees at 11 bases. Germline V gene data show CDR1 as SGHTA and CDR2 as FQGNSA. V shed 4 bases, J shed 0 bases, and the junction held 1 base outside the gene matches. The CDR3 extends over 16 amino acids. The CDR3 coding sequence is TGTGCCAGCAGCTCGGGACAGGGGGCGAACACCGGGGAGCTGTTTTTT. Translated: CASSSGQGANTGELFF.

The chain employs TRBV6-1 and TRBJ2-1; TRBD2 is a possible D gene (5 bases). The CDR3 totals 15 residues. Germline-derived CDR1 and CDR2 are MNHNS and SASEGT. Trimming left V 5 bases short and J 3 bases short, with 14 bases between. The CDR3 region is CASSQLGGSYNEQFF. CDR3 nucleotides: TGTGCCAGCAGTCAACTAGGCGGTAGCTACAATGAGCAGTTCTTC.

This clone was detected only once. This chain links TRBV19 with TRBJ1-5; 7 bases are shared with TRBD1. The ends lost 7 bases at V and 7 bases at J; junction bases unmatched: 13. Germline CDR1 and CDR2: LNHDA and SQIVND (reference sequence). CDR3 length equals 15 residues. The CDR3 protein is CASTARRGQGQPQHF. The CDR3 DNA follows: TGTGCCAGTACCGCTAGGAGGGGGCAAGGACAGCCCCAGCATTTT.

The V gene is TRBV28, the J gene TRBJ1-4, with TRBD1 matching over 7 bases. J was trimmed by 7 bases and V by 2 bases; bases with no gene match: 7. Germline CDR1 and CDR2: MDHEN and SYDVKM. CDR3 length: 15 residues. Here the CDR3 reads CASSLVSAGGEKLFF. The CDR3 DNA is TGTGCCAGCAGTTTAGTATCGGCAGGGGGTGAAAAACTGTTTTTT.

In DNA form, the CDR3 reads TGTGCTAGTGGTTTGGTACGGGGAGGGGATCAGCCCCAGCATTTT. The encoded protein is CASGLVRGGDQPQHF. The rearrangement links TRBV12-5 to TRBJ1-5, with D perhaps matching TRBD1 (5 bases). The CDR3 covers 15 residues. V lost 0 bases to trimming and J lost 5 bases, with 11 bases between them. Germline-derived CDR1 and CDR2 are LGHNT and FRNRAP. Together with reference TRBV12-5 and TRBJ1-5, the CDR3 gives the full variable domain: DARVTQTPRHKVTEMGQEVTMRCQPILGHNTVFWYRQTMMQGLELLAYFRNRAPLDDSGMPKDRFSAEMPDATLATLKIQPSEPRDSAVYFCASGLVRGGDQPQHFGDGTRLSIL.

This CDR3 is CASGLVAVGSYGYTF. In DNA form, the CDR3 reads TGTGCTAGTGGTTTGGTTGCCGTCGGGAGCTATGGCTACACCTTC. The J gene is TRBJ1-2, the V gene TRBV12-5; D gene uncertain. Per the germline V gene, CDR1 is LGHNT and CDR2 is FRNRAP. V dropped 0 bases and J dropped 4 bases, with 12 bases sitting between them. This CDR3 region has 15 residues.

The CDR3 DNA sequence: TGCGCCAGCAGCCCAAAGCGGGGCCCAACAGATACGCAGTATTTT. Translated, it gives CASSPKRGPTDTQYF. This chain uses TRBV5-1 with TRBJ2-3; 7 bases line up with TRBD2. The trim removed 4 bases at V and 3 bases at J, leaving 8 bases unmatched. The CDR3 is made up of 15 amino acids. From germline, CDR1 is SGHRS and CDR2 YFSETQ.

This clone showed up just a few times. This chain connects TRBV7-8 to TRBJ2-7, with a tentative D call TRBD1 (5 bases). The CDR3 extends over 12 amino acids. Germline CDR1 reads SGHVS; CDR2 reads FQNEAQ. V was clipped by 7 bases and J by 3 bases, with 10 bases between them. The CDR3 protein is CASISDNYEQYF. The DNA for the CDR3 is TGTGCCAGCATCTCGGACAACTACGAGCAGTACTTC.

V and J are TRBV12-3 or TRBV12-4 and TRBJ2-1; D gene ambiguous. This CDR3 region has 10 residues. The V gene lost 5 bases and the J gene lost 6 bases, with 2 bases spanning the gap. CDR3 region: CASSLNEQFF. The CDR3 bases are TGTGCCAGCAGTCTCAATGAGCAGTTCTTC.

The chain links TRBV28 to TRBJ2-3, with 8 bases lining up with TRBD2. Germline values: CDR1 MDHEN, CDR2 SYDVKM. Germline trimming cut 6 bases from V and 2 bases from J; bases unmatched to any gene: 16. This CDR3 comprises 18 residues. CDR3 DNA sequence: TGTGCCAGCAGGGCTAGGGGGGAGGCTAGCGGGCCCACAGATACGCAGTATTTT. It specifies CASRARGEASGPTDTQYF.

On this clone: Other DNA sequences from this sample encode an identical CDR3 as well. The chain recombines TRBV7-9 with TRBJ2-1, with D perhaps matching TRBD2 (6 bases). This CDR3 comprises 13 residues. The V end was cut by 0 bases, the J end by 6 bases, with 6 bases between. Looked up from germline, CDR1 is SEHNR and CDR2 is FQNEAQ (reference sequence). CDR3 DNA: TGTGCCAGCAGCTTAGCGGGGGGCAATGAGCAGTTCTTC. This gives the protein CASSLAGGNEQFF. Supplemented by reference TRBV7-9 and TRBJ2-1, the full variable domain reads DTGVSQNPRHKITKRGQNVTFRCDPISEHNRLYWYRQTLGQGPEFLTYFQNEAQLEKSRLLSDRFSAERPKGSFSTLEIQRTEQGDSAMYLCASSLAGGNEQFFGPGTRLTVL.

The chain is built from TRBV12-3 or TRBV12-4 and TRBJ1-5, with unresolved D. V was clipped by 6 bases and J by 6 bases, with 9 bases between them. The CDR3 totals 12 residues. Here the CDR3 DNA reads TGTGCCAGCAGCTCATCGGGTCAGCCCCAGCATTTT. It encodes CASSSSGQPQHF.

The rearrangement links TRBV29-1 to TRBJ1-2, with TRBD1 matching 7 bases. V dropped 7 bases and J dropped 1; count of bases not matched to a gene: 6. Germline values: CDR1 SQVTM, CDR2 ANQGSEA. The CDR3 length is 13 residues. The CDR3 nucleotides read TGCAGCGCCGGGGACAGATTTAACTATGGCTACACCTTC. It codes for CSAGDRFNYGYTF.

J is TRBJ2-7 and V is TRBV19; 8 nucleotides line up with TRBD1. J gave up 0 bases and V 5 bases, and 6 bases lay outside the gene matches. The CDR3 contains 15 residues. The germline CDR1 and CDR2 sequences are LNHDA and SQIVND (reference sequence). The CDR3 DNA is TGTGCCAGTAGTTCAGAGACAGGGGCCTCCTACGAGCAGTACTTC. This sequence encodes CASSSETGASYEQYF.

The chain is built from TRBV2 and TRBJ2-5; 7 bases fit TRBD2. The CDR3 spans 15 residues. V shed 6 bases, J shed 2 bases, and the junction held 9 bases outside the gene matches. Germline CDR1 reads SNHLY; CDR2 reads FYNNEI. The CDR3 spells CASSGPRGGQETQYF. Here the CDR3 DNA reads TGTGCCAGCAGCGGTCCTAGGGGAGGGCAAGAGACCCAGTACTTC.